The 30 T cell receptor beta chains presented below share a single source sample, sequenced in a study of graft-versus-host responses after intestinal transplantation. Data came from immunoSEQ multiplex PCR; TCRdb stores just in-frame clones and leaves some out. This sample has 45,000 or so clones, with roughly 90% found just once. The sample here was PBMCs, taken 524 days after transplant. These receptor sequences come from a human patient who received an intestinal transplant, so some T cells may come from the graft donor.

The chain employs TRBV5-1 and TRBJ2-7; D ambiguous. CDR1 is SGHRS, CDR2 YFSETQ, per germline. V lost 3 bases and J lost 1, with 20 bases in between. The CDR3 spans 17 residues. CDR3 amino acids: CASSSGRTSYTSYEQYF. CDR3 in DNA: TGCGCCAGCAGCTCCGGCAGAACTTCCTACACTTCCTACGAGCAGTACTTC.

In its sample, this clone was seen once. The chain carries TRBV27 and TRBJ2-7; D is uncertain. The CDR3 extends over 14 amino acids. Germline CDR1 MNHEY, CDR2 SMNVEV (reference sequence). Trimming cost V 4 bases and J 2 bases, with 12 bases left between them. CDR3 coding DNA: TGTGCCAGCAGTTCCACATTTGGCCCCTACGAGCAGTACTTC. This translates into CASSSTFGPYEQYF.

The J gene is TRBJ1-4, the V gene TRBV5-4; D ambiguous. Germline V CDR1 and CDR2: SGHNT, YYREEE (reference sequence). The V end was cut by 4 bases, the J end by 8 bases, with 12 bases between. The CDR3 spans 13 residues. The CDR3 nucleotides are TGTGCCAGCAGCCCTCGCGGGGAGGAAAAACTGTTTTTT. Protein product: CASSPRGEEKLFF.

The CDR3 nucleotides read TGTGCCAGCAGCTCCCCCGGGGGGGGCCAAGAGACCCAGTACTTC. Residues: CASSSPGGGQETQYF. The gene calls are TRBV7-6 and TRBJ2-5, with 8 bases lining up with TRBD2. The V gene end was trimmed by 4 bases and the J gene end by 1 base; junction bases not matched to a gene: 5. The CDR3 covers 15 residues. Germline V lookup: CDR1 SGHVS, CDR2 FNYEAQ.

V is TRBV15 and J is TRBJ1-5; weak D call: TRBD1 (5 bases). Germline assignment: CDR1 LNHNV and CDR2 YYDKDF (reference sequence). Trimming left V 0 bases short and J 7 bases short, with 13 bases between. This CDR3 contains 15 residues. CDR3 nucleotide sequence: TGTGCCACCAGCAGAGATTCAGGGACTGGGCAGCCCCAGCATTTT. It is translated as CATSRDSGTGQPQHF.

This rearrangement joins TRBV9 to TRBJ2-3; TRBD2 matches at 13 bases. Germline assignment: CDR1 SGDLS and CDR2 YYNGEE. The length of the CDR3 is 16 residues. The V and J ends lost 4 bases and 2 bases, in that order; junction bases with no gene match: 4. CDR3 protein: CASSQTSGRFTDTQYF. Here the CDR3 DNA reads TGTGCCAGCAGCCAGACTAGCGGGAGGTTCACAGATACGCAGTATTTT.

The chain uses TRBV11-3 and TRBJ2-7, with unresolved D. Per the germline V gene, CDR1 is SGHNT and CDR2 is YENEEA. The CDR3 sequence is 11 residues long. Trimming stripped 1 base from V and 7 bases from J, with 5 bases between. CDR3 nucleotide sequence: TGTGCCAGCAGCTTAGTAGGGGAGCAGTACTTC. It is translated as CASSLVGEQYF.

This sequence joins TRBV19 and TRBJ1-1; 10 nucleotides align to TRBD1. There are 13 residues in the CDR3. CDR1 is LNHDA and CDR2 is SQIVND in the germline V gene (reference sequence). J was trimmed by 10 bases and V by 10 bases; bases with no gene match: 12. CDR3 region: CATSPGQGFGAFF. The CDR3 bases are TGTGCCACCTCCCCGGGACAGGGGTTTGGAGCTTTCTTT.

The chain has TRBV18 and TRBJ2-6; D is unclear. Germline CDR1 and CDR2: KGHSH and LQKENI. The length of the CDR3 is 15 residues. Trimming left V 3 bases short and J 2 bases short, with 8 bases between. CDR3 bases: TGTGCCAGCTCACCTCAAAGCGCTGGGGCCAACGTCCTGACTTTC. It specifies CASSPQSAGANVLTF. Together with reference TRBV18 and TRBJ2-6, the CDR3 gives the full variable domain: NAGVMQNPRHLVRRRGQEARLRCSPMKGHSHVYWYRQLPEEGLKFMVYLQKENIIDESGMPKERFSAEFPKEGPSILRIQQVVRGDSAAYFCASSPQSAGANVLTFGAGSRLTVL.

This chain links TRBV9 with TRBJ2-2; no clear D gene. Germline lookup yields CDR1 SGDLS and CDR2 YYNGEE. V lost 0 bases to trimming and J lost 7 bases, with 7 bases between them. The CDR3 is made up of 13 amino acids. CDR3 protein: CASSVGVHGELFF. The CDR3 region has the DNA TGTGCCAGCAGCGTAGGGGTTCACGGGGAGCTGTTTTTT.

The V call is TRBV19, the J call TRBJ1-1, with D perhaps TRBD1 (6 bases). The CDR3 covers 16 residues. The germline V gene has CDR1 LNHDA and CDR2 SQIVND (reference sequence). Trimming shortened V by 8 bases and J by 1 base, and 20 bases separated the two germline ends. The CDR3 loop is CASALDRFLTNTEAFF. As DNA, the CDR3 is TGTGCCAGTGCACTAGACAGGTTTCTTACGAACACTGAAGCTTTCTTT.

The V and J genes are TRBV28 and TRBJ2-7, with D maybe TRBD1 (6 bases). Trimming left V 6 bases short and J 1 base short, with 10 bases between. CDR1 MDHEN and CDR2 SYDVKM come from the germline V gene. The CDR3 loop spans 13 amino acids. The CDR3 region is CASREQGSYEQYF. DNA of the CDR3: TGTGCCAGCAGGGAACAGGGATCCTACGAGCAGTACTTC. Complete variable domain (other parts from reference TRBV28 and TRBJ2-7): DVKVTQSSRYLVKRTGEKVFLECVQDMDHENMFWYRQDPGLGLRLIYFSYDVKMKEKGDIPEGYSVSREKKERFSLILESASTNQTSMYLCASREQGSYEQYFGPGTRLTVT.

The J gene is TRBJ2-1, the V gene TRBV29-1; D not certain. Trimming cost V 1 base and J 10 bases, with 5 bases left between them. The CDR3 is made up of 10 amino acids. Germline assignment: CDR1 SQVTM and CDR2 ANQGSEA. In DNA form, the CDR3 reads TGCAGCGTTGAAGGCCGGGAGCAGTTCTTC. Translated: CSVEGREQFF.

This rearrangement joins TRBV11-2 to TRBJ2-5; D perhaps matches TRBD1 (6 bases). Between the trimmed V and J ends, which lost 5 bases and 2 bases, there was a span of 18 bases. Germline CDR1 reads SGHAT; CDR2 reads FQNNGV. The CDR3 is made up of 16 amino acids. CDR3 DNA: TGTGCCAGCAGCCCGTTGGGGGCAGGCAATCAAGAGACCCAGTACTTC. Encoded protein: CASSPLGAGNQETQYF.

The chain has TRBV5-6 and TRBJ2-5; tentatively, D is TRBD1 (6 bases). Germline lookup yields CDR1 SGHDT and CDR2 YYEEEE. The CDR3 runs to 15 residues. Trimming pared 3 bases from V and 7 bases from J, leaving 19 bases between. The CDR3 is CASSSPSTGVRTQYF. The CDR3 nucleotides are TGTGCCAGCAGCTCCCCCTCGACAGGTGTAAGGACCCAGTACTTC.

V usage is TRBV18 and J usage is TRBJ2-7; 8 bases are a match to TRBD2. This CDR3 spans 15 amino acids. Trimming removed 3 bases from V and 3 bases from J; junction bases left unmatched: 7. In germline, CDR1 is KGHSH, CDR2 LQKENI. The CDR3 region is CASSPTSGTNYEQYF. In DNA form, the CDR3 reads TGTGCCAGCTCACCTACTAGCGGAACCAACTACGAGCAGTACTTC.

The V gene is TRBV10-3, the J gene TRBJ2-1, with D tentatively TRBD2 (5 bases). The germline V and J ends were trimmed by 5 bases and 7 bases, with 12 bases remaining between them. Germline CDR1 is ENHRY and CDR2 is SYGVKD. The CDR3 runs to 13 residues. CDR3 loop: CAISLVEENEQFF. CDR3 nucleotides: TGTGCCATCAGTCTCGTGGAGGAGAATGAGCAGTTCTTC.

The chain has TRBV5-6 and TRBJ2-5, with a tentative D call TRBD1 (6 bases). Trimming took 3 bases from V and 2 from J, leaving 11 bases between them. The CDR3 covers 14 residues. The germline V gene encodes CDR1 SGHDT and CDR2 YYEEEE. In DNA, the CDR3 is TGTGCCAGCAGCTCCGGACAGTTGCAAGAGACCCAGTACTTC. Amino acids: CASSSGQLQETQYF.

This clone was recorded only once. CDR3 sequence reads: CASSYRSREASYNEQFF. As DNA, the CDR3 is TGTGCCAGCAGCTATCGATCGCGGGAGGCCTCCTACAATGAGCAGTTCTTC. This rearrangement joins TRBV7-2 to TRBJ2-1; 8 bases are a match to TRBD2. Trimming cost V 4 bases and J 0 bases; bases outside gene matches: 8. This CDR3 contains 17 residues. Per germline, CDR1 SGHTA and CDR2 FQGNSA.

The genes are TRBV6-6 and TRBJ1-5; D is ambiguous. V was pared by 5 bases and J by 4 bases, with 6 bases between. The CDR3 is 12 amino acids. Per germline, CDR1 MNHNY and CDR2 SVGAGI (reference sequence). The DNA for the CDR3 is TGTGCCAGCAGTGGTTTTAATCAGCCCCAGCATTTT. Its protein product is CASSGFNQPQHF.

In nucleotides, the CDR3 is TGTGCCAGCAGCTTGGGGATTGCGGCTAACTATGGCTACACCTTC. Amino acids: CASSLGIAANYGYTF. V is TRBV5-6 and J is TRBJ1-2, with unresolved D. CDR1 SGHDT and CDR2 YYEEEE come from the germline V gene. The ends were cut back, 0 bases at V and 0 bases at J, with 9 bases in the middle. This CDR3 is built from 15 residues.

This clone was counted once. The chain recombines TRBV7-9 with TRBJ2-5; 7 bases line up with TRBD1. The germline gives CDR1 SEHNR, CDR2 FQNEAQ (reference sequence). The trim removed 3 bases at V and 2 bases at J, leaving 3 bases unmatched. This CDR3 has 14 residues. CDR3 sequence: CASSFRQGQETQYF. The CDR3, as DNA: TGTGCCAGCAGCTTCCGACAGGGACAAGAGACCCAGTACTTC. Variable domain in full (rest from reference TRBV7-9 and TRBJ2-5): DTGVSQNPRHKITKRGQNVTFRCDPISEHNRLYWYRQTLGQGPEFLTYFQNEAQLEKSRLLSDRFSAERPKGSFSTLEIQRTEQGDSAMYLCASSFRQGQETQYFGPGTRLLVL.

The CDR3 here is CASSYRLPNTEAFF. The DNA of the CDR3 is TGTGCCAGCTCATACAGGCTACCGAACACTGAAGCTTTCTTT. The rearrangement links TRBV18 to TRBJ1-1; the D gene is possibly TRBD1 (5 bases). The CDR3 length is 14 residues. Germline CDR1 and CDR2: KGHSH and LQKENI. V lost 5 bases, J lost 1 base, and 11 bases lay in between.

The chain links TRBV5-1 to TRBJ2-3, with 10 nucleotides matching TRBD2. The CDR3 extends over 19 amino acids. CDR1 and CDR2 from the germline V gene are SGHRS and YFSETQ. V lost 2 bases, J lost 2 bases, and 14 bases stayed unmatched. The CDR3 DNA is TGCGCCAGCAGCTTCTTGGCTAGCGGGAGAGAGGCACACACAGATACGCAGTATTTT. It codes for CASSFLASGREAHTDTQYF.

V usage is TRBV4-1 and J usage is TRBJ1-3; 7 positions match TRBD1. The CDR3 runs 16 residues. Unmatched junction bases numbered 12, after V lost 4 bases and J lost 6 bases. Per the germline V gene, CDR1 is MGHRA and CDR2 is YSYEKL. In nucleotides, the CDR3 is TGCGCCAGCAGCCTACGTCGGGACAGATCCTTAAACACCATATATTTT. It translates to CASSLRRDRSLNTIYF.

CDR3 sequence (DNA): TGTGCCAGCAGTTCCCCCCGACTAGCGGGGTCCTACGAGCAGTACTTC. Protein product: CASSSPRLAGSYEQYF. The V gene is TRBV6-5, the J gene TRBJ2-7; 11 nucleotides line up with TRBD2. Losses at the gene ends were 4 bases for V and 1 base for J; bases not matched to a gene: 6. CDR3 length equals 16 residues. The V gene's germline CDR1 is MNHEY and CDR2 SVGAGI.

The chain employs TRBV28 and TRBJ2-2, with D tentatively TRBD2 (5 bases). CDR3 length: 12 amino acids. V gave up 8 bases and J gave up 3 bases, with 7 bases separating them. CDR1 MDHEN and CDR2 SYDVKM come from the germline V gene. The CDR3 sequence is CASERDTGELFF. CDR3 bases: TGTGCCAGCGAGAGGGACACCGGGGAGCTGTTTTTT.

This clone appeared once. The CDR3 DNA is TGCGCCAGCAGCGCGGACACGAACCTCTATGGCTACACCTTC. Translated, it gives CASSADTNLYGYTF. The chain employs TRBV5-1 and TRBJ1-2; the D gene is possibly TRBD1 (5 bases). The CDR3 is made up of 14 amino acids. Germline CDR1 SGHRS, CDR2 YFSETQ. Trimming pared 4 bases from V and 4 bases from J, leaving 14 bases between.

J is TRBJ2-5 and V is TRBV11-3; D could derive from TRBD1 or TRBD2 (6 bases each). From germline, CDR1 is SGHNT and CDR2 YENEEA. V was pared by 5 bases and J by 2 bases, with 15 bases between. The CDR3 spans 15 residues. In DNA form, the CDR3 reads TGTGCCAGCAGCATCGGAGGGGGAGGTCAAGAGACCCAGTACTTC. Amino acids: CASSIGGGGQETQYF.

The chain is built from TRBV15 and TRBJ2-3, with D perhaps being TRBD1 or TRBD2 (5 bases each). The CDR3 totals 15 residues. The V gene lost 0 bases and the J gene lost 2 bases, with 9 bases spanning the gap. Germline V gives CDR1 LNHNV, CDR2 YYDKDF (reference sequence). Here the CDR3 reads CATSRETGPTDTQYF. CDR3 in DNA: TGTGCCACCAGCAGAGAAACGGGACCCACAGATACGCAGTATTTT.